These T cell receptor beta chains were read from a single sample in a study of T cell responses to AZD1222 COVID-19 vaccine. TCRdb keeps only in-frame clones here, not all; method: immunoSEQ multiplex PCR. This table holds tens of thousands of clones, more than 75% found once. Source: peripheral blood, taken on day 0 of AZD1222 vaccination. Receptors were obtained from an adult in good health. The CDR3 runs from the conserved cysteine through the conserved F or W. The D gene is left open where the match is weak. Clone size is given for some rows only: seen once, a few or many times, or a class if the clone is expanded.

d_call | clone_size | j_call | v_call | cdr3_nt | cdr3_aa
. | . | TRBJ1-4 | TRBV4-2 | TGTGCCAGCAGCCAAAGTACGACCGATGAAAAACTGTTTTTT | CASSQSTTDEKLFF
. | . | TRBJ1-5 | TRBV28 | TGTGCCAGCAGTTCAACGGGGGGAGGCGGCAATCAGCCCCAGCATTTT | CASSSTGGGGNQPQHF
TRBD1 | . | TRBJ1-1 | TRBV4-1 | TGCGCCAGCAGCCAAGCCGGGACAGGGGGAGCCCTAGGGGTAGCTTTCTTT | CASSQAGTGGALGVAFF
. | once | TRBJ2-3 | TRBV11-3 | TGTGCCAGCAGCCTCGGGTCTAATGAGAGGGATACGCAGTATTTT | CASSLGSNERDTQYF
. | . | TRBJ1-6 | TRBV4-1 | TGCGCCAGCAGCCAAGCCTGGAGGTATTCACCCCTCCACTTT | CASSQAWRYSPLHF
TRBD2 | . | TRBJ2-1 | TRBV5-5 | TGTGCCAGCATCGGCCACCCAGCGGGAGAATTCTACAATGAGCAGTTCTTC | CASIGHPAGEFYNEQFF
. | . | TRBJ1-1 | TRBV13 | TGTGCCAGCAGCTTAGGCCAAGGGAACACTGAAGCTTTCTTT | CASSLGQGNTEAFF
. | . | TRBJ1-3 | TRBV9 | TGTGCCAGCAGCGTAGATGGGGCTGGAAACACCATATATTTT | CASSVDGAGNTIYF
TRBD1 | . | TRBJ1-1 | TRBV5-1 | TGCGCCAGCAGTTCCGGACAGGGAAACACTGAAGCTTTCTTT | CASSSGQGNTEAFF
TRBD1 | . | TRBJ2-7 | TRBV7-7 | TGTGCTAGCAGCCCCGGGACAGGCTACGAGCAGTACTTC | CASSPGTGYEQYF
. | . | TRBJ1-3 | TRBV5-4 | TGTGCCAGCAGCTTGTCCGACAGACTTACTGGAAACACCATATATTTT | CASSLSDRLTGNTIYF
. | once | TRBJ2-3 | TRBV29-1 | TGCAGCGTCGGTGAAGTAGGAGATACGCAGTATTTT | CSVGEVGDTQYF
. | once | TRBJ1-1 | TRBV4-3 | TGCGCCAGCAGCCACCTAATACTCGACACCAACACTGAAGCTTTCTTT | CASSHLILDTNTEAFF